Listed below are T cell receptor beta chains from one sample, sequenced in a study of T cells in localized non-small cell lung cancer. Data came from immunoSEQ multiplex PCR; TCRdb stores just in-frame clones and leaves some out. Of about 33,000 clones in the sample, almost 90% are singletons; the top ten hold around 4.1%. This specimen was peripheral blood, taken before any cancer treatment. Receptors originate from a man aged 35-69 years with stage I lung adenocarcinoma. Both conserved end residues are part of each CDR3. Each record gives: D gene, J gene, V gene, clone size, CDR3 DNA, CDR3 protein. A D gene is named only where the DNA matches it firmly. A clone size is listed for some rows: how often the clone was seen (once, few, many), or a class if it is expanded.

>NA|TRBJ2-3|TRBV10-3|NA
TGTGCCATCAGTCCTAAGTCAGGCGGACTCCTGGCAGATACGCAGTATTTT
CAISPKSGGLLADTQYF
>TRBD2|TRBJ2-5|TRBV10-2|few
TGCGCCAGCGGCCGCGGGGGGACGCAGGGGACCCAGTACTTC
CASGRGGTQGTQYF
>NA|TRBJ2-6|TRBV5-1|NA
TGCGCCAGCACCGGACACTACTCTGGGGCCAACGTCCTGACTTTC
CASTGHYSGANVLTF
>NA|TRBJ1-5|TRBV2|NA
TGTGCCAGCACGCCGGGCGGGTATGGCTATCAGCCCCAGCATTTT
CASTPGGYGYQPQHF
>NA|TRBJ2-3|TRBV19|NA
TGTGCCAGTAGTACCGGGACTTCGTTTCAGTATTTT
CASSTGTSFQYF
>TRBD2|TRBJ2-1|TRBV9|NA
TGTGCCAGCAGCGCCTCTAGCGGGGGGCCGTTGGGGCAGTTCTTC
CASSASSGGPLGQFF
>NA|TRBJ2-2|TRBV18|once
TGTGCCAGCTCACCAGGGTCCGGGGAGCTGTTTTTT
CASSPGSGELFF
>NA|TRBJ1-5|TRBV9|NA
TGTGCCAGCAGTATCGGAGGTCGCAATCAGCCCCAGCATTTT
CASSIGGRNQPQHF
>TRBD1|TRBJ1-3|TRBV9|NA
TGTGCCAGCGGATGGGACAGTTATAATTTGTTGGACACCATATATTTT
CASGWDSYNLLDTIYF
>NA|TRBJ1-6|TRBV2|NA
TGTGCCAGCAGGTCCGGGAAATCACCCCTCCACTTT
CASRSGKSPLHF
>NA|TRBJ2-3|TRBV5-1|NA
TGCGCCAGCAGCTTGGCGGGTAGCCGGGGCACAGATACGCAGTATTTT
CASSLAGSRGTDTQYF
>TRBD2|TRBJ2-1|TRBV5-5|NA
TGTGCCAGCAGCTTGGATCGTTATAGCGGGGCGAATGAGCAGTTCTTC
CASSLDRYSGANEQFF
>NA|TRBJ2-3|TRBV9|once
TGTGCCAGCAGCGTAGCTGGGAGCACAGATACGCAGTATTTT
CASSVAGSTDTQYF
>TRBD1|TRBJ1-1|TRBV6-1|once
TGTGCCAGCAGTGGTACCGCCGGACAGGGTTTTTTAGTCGGCACTGAAGCTTTCTTT
CASSGTAGQGFLVGTEAFF
>NA|TRBJ1-2|TRBV9|NA
TGTGCCAGCAGCCGAGCCTATGGCTACACCTTC
CASSRAYGYTF
>NA|TRBJ2-3|TRBV5-1|NA
TGCGCCAGCAGCAAGGGACGGAACACAGATACGCAGTATTTT
CASSKGRNTDTQYF
>TRBD1|TRBJ2-3|TRBV30|NA
TGTGCCTGGAGTCCCGGGACAGGCACAGATACGCAGTATTTT
CAWSPGTGTDTQYF
>NA|TRBJ2-6|TRBV5-1|NA
TGCGCCAGCAGCTTGGATGACTCTGGGGCCAACGTCCTGACTTTC
CASSLDDSGANVLTF
>TRBD1|TRBJ1-2|TRBV30|NA
TGTGCCTGGAGCCCTCAGGGGGCTAACTATGGCTACACCTTC
CAWSPQGANYGYTF
>NA|TRBJ2-2|TRBV11-2|NA
TGTGCCAGCAGCTTCAGCCTAGCTACCGGGGAGCTGTTTTTT
CASSFSLATGELFF
>NA|TRBJ1-1|TRBV5-6|NA
TGTGCCAGCAGCTTGAGCGTTTCGGGGGAAAGCTCCTCATGG
CASSLSVSGESSSW
>NA|TRBJ1-5|TRBV6-1|once
TGTGCCAGCAGTCTCCGGGACGGAGGAGATCAGCCCCAGCATTTT
CASSLRDGGDQPQHF
>NA|TRBJ1-2|TRBV28|NA
TGTGCCAGCAGTTTATGGCCAGTGAATTATGGCTACACCTTC
CASSLWPVNYGYTF
>NA|TRBJ1-1|TRBV19|NA
TGTGCCAGTAGAGACAGCTATAGCATGAACACTGAAGCTTTCTTT
CASRDSYSMNTEAFF
>NA|TRBJ1-4|TRBV9|NA
TGTGCCAGCAGCCCCTCCCAGGTTGAAAAACTGTTTTTT
CASSPSQVEKLFF
>TRBD2|TRBJ2-5|TRBV11-2|NA
TGTGCCAGCAGCCGTCTTCTAGCGGCCCAAGAGACCCAGTACTTC
CASSRLLAAQETQYF
>NA|TRBJ1-1|TRBV18|NA
TGTGCCAGCTCACCAGAGATCCCTGAAGCTTTCTTT
CASSPEIPEAFF
>NA|TRBJ2-3|TRBV11-2|NA
TGTGCCAGCAGCTTAGGACAGATCACAGATACGCAGTATTTT
CASSLGQITDTQYF
>NA|TRBJ1-2|TRBV7-8|NA
TGTGCCAGCAGTTATGCACAGCTAGAAGGCTACACCTTC
CASSYAQLEGYTF
>NA|TRBJ2-2|TRBV11-1|NA
TGTGCCAGCAGCTTAGCAGAGGGGTACACCGGGGAGCTGTTTTTT
CASSLAEGYTGELFF
>NA|TRBJ1-1|TRBV27|few
TGTGCCAGCAGTGTGGAGCGGAACACTGAAGCTTTCTTT
CASSVERNTEAFF
>NA|TRBJ1-3|TRBV9|once
TGTGCCAGCAGCGTAGATCCAGTTTCGGGAAACACCATATATTTT
CASSVDPVSGNTIYF
>TRBD1|TRBJ1-1|TRBV6-5|NA
TGTGCCAGCAGTTACACAGGGGCTCAGAACACTGAAGCTTTCTTT
CASSYTGAQNTEAFF
>NA|TRBJ2-1|TRBV18|NA
TGTGCCAGCTCACTGGAATTCAATGAGCAGTTCTTC
CASSLEFNEQFF
>NA|TRBJ1-1|TRBV29-1|few
TGCAGCGTTATGAACACTGAAGCTTTCTTT
CSVMNTEAFF
>NA|TRBJ1-1|TRBV12-2|NA
TGTGCAAGTCGCTTAGCGCTCTCAGAAACAAACACTGAAGCTTTCTTT
CASRLALSETNTEAFF
>NA|TRBJ2-5|TRBV5-1|NA
TGCGCCAGCAGGGGCAGCCTAATCCAAGAGACCCAGTACTTC
CASRGSLIQETQYF
>NA|TRBJ1-2|TRBV19|NA
TGTGCCAGTAGTGTCCCGGGACGGCGCCTGGAGGGCTACACCTTC
CASSVPGRRLEGYTF
>TRBD1|TRBJ1-6|TRBV19|NA
TGTGCCAGTAGCCGAGGGACAGGGAATATGGGATCACCCCTCCACTTT
CASSRGTGNMGSPLHF
>NA|TRBJ2-7|TRBV6-5|NA
TGTGCCAGCAGGCCACTCCGGGGCTCCTACGAGCAGTACTTC
CASRPLRGSYEQYF
>NA|TRBJ1-1|TRBV9|NA
TGTGCCAGCAGCGAGGAGAGGGTCGGGACCGGGGGGGTCGCTGAAGCTTTCTTT
CASSEERVGTGGVAEAFF
>NA|TRBJ2-1|TRBV14|NA
TGTGCCAGCAGCCTACTCCTGGCACTGGGGGATGAGCAGTTCTTC
CASSLLLALGDEQFF
>NA|TRBJ2-1|TRBV2|NA
TGTGCCAGCAGTGAAGCGTCATCGGTTGGGGATGAGCAGTTCTTC
CASSEASSVGDEQFF
>TRBD1|TRBJ2-1|TRBV27|few
TGTGCCAGCAGTTCCGGGACAGGGATCAATGAGCAGTTCTTC
CASSSGTGINEQFF
>NA|TRBJ1-2|TRBV11-2|NA
TGTGCCAGCAGCTTAAGGGCAGGGAGGTATGGCTACACCTTC
CASSLRAGRYGYTF
>NA|TRBJ1-1|TRBV7-2|NA
TGTGCCAGCAGGGGCACTGAAGCTTTCTTT
CASRGTEAFF
>NA|TRBJ2-3|TRBV6-6|NA
TGTGCCAGCAGTACCCCGGGTGAGGATACGCAGTATTTT
CASSTPGEDTQYF
>NA|TRBJ1-1|TRBV5-4|once
TGTGCCAGCAGCTTGCTACAGATGAACACTGAAGCTTTCTTT
CASSLLQMNTEAFF
>TRBD1|TRBJ2-5|TRBV5-1|NA
TGCGCCAGCAGCTCAGGGACAGGGTGGGAGACCCAGTACTTC
CASSSGTGWETQYF
>NA|TRBJ2-7|TRBV30|NA
TGTGCCTGGAGAGGTCAGACCTACGAGCAGTACTTC
CAWRGQTYEQYF
>NA|TRBJ1-2|TRBV19|NA
TGTGCCAGTAGTATAGATCACACACAGAACCTCTACACCTTC
CASSIDHTQNLYTF
>TRBD2|TRBJ2-3|TRBV7-2|NA
TGTGCCAGCAGCTTAGTTGCTAGCGGGGGCCTAAGCCCCCATACGCAGTATTTT
CASSLVASGGLSPHTQYF
>TRBD2|TRBJ2-1|TRBV27|once
TGTGCCAGCAGTTTTAGCGGGGAAGGCAATGAGCAGTTCTTC
CASSFSGEGNEQFF
>TRBD2|TRBJ2-5|TRBV4-2|NA
TGTGCCAGCAGCGAAATAGCGGGGGGACAAGAGACCCAGTACTTC
CASSEIAGGQETQYF
>TRBD1|TRBJ1-5|TRBV19|NA
TGTGCCAGTAGTATAGAGGACAGGGGTTACAATCAGCCCCAGCATTTT
CASSIEDRGYNQPQHF